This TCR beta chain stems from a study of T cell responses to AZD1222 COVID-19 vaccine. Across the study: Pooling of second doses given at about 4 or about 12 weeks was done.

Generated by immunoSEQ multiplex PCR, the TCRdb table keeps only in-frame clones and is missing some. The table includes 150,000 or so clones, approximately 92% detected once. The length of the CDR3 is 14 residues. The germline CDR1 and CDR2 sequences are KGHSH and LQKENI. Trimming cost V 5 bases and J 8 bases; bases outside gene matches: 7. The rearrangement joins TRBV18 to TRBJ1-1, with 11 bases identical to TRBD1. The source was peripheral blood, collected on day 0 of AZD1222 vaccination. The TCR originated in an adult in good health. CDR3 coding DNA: TGTGCCAGCTCAGCCGGACAGGGGGCATCAGAAGCTTTCTTT. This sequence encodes CASSAGQGASEAFF.